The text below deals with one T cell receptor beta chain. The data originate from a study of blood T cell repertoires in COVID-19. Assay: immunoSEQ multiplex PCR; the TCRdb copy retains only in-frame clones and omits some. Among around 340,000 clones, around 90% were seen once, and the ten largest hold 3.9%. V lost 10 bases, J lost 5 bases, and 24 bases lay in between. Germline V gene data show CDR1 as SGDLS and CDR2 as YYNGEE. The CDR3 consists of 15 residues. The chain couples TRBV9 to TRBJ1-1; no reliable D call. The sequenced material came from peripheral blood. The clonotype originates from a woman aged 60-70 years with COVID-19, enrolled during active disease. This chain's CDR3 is CAANPRERVGTEAFF. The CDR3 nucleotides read TGTGCCGCTAACCCGAGGGAAAGGGTAGGAACTGAAGCTTTCTTT.